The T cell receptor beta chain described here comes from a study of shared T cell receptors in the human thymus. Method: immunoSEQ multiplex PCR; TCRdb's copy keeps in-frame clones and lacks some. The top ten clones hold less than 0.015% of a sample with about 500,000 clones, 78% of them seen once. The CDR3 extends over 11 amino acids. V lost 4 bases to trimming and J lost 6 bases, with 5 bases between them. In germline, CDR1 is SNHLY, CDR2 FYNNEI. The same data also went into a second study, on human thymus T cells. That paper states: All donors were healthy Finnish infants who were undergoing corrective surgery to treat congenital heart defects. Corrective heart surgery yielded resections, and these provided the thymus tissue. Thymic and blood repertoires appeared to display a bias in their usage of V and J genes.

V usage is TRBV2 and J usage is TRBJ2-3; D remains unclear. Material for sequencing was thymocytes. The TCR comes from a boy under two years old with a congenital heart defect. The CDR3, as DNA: TGTGCCAGCAGTGGGGCCGATACGCAGTATTTT. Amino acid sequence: CASSGADTQYF.